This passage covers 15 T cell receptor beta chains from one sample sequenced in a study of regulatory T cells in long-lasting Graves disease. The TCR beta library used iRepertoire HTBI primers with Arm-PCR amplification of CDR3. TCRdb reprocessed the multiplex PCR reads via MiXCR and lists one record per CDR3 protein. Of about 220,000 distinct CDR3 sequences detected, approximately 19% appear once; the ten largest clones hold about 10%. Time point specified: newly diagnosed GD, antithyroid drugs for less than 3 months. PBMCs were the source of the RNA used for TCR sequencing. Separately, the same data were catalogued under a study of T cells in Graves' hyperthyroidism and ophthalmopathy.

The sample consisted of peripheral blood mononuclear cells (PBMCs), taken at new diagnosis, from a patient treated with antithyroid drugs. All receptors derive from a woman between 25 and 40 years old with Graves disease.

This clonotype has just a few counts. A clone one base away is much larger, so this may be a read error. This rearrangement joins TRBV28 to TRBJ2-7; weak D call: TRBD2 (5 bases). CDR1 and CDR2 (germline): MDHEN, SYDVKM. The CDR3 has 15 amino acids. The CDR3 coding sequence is TGTGCCAGCAGCCCCCCCCCGGGAAACTCCCACGAGCAGTACTTC. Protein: CASSPPPGNSHEQYF.

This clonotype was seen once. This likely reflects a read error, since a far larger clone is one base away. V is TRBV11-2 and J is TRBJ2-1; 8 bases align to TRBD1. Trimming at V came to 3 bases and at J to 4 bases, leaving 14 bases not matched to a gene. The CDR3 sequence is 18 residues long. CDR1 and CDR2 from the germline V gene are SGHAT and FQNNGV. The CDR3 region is CASSLAGQAMGWYNEQFF. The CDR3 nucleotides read TGTGCCAGCAGCTTGGCGGGACAGGCCATGGGATGGTACAATGAGCAGTTCTTC.

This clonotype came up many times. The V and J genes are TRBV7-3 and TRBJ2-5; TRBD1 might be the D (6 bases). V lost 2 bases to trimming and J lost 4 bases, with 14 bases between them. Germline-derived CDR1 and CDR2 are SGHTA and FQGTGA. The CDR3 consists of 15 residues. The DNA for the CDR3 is TGTGCCAGCAGCTTAGACAGGATGAGACGAGAGACCCAGTACTTC. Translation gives CASSLDRMRRETQYF.

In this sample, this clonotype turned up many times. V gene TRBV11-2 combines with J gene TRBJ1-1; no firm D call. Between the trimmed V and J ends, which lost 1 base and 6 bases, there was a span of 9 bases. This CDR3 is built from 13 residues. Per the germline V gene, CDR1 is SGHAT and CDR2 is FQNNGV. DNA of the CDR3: TGTGCCAGCAGCTTAGGAGGGAGCGCTGAAGCTTTCTTT. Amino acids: CASSLGGSAEAFF.

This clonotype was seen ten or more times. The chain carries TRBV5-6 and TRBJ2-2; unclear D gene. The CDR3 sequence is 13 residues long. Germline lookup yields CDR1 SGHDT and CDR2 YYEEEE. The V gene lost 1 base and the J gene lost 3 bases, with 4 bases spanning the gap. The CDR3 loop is CASSLPDTGELFF. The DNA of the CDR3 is TGTGCCAGCAGCTTGCCCGACACCGGGGAGCTGTTTTTT.

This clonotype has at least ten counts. Written as DNA, the CDR3 is TGCAGCGCGCCGACAGGGAACGACTATGGCTACACCTTC. Its protein product is CSAPTGNDYGYTF. The chain couples TRBV29-1 to TRBJ1-2, with 7 nucleotides matching TRBD1. This CDR3 has 13 residues. Trimming cost V 7 bases and J 3 bases; bases outside gene matches: 8. Germline loops: CDR1 SQVTM, CDR2 ANQGSEA.

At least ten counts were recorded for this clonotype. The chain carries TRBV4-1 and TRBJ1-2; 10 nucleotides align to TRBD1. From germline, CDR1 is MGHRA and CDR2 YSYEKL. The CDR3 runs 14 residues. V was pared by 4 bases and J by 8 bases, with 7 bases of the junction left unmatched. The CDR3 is CASSPPGQGPGYTF. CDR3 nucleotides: TGCGCCAGCAGCCCACCGGGACAGGGGCCCGGCTACACCTTC.

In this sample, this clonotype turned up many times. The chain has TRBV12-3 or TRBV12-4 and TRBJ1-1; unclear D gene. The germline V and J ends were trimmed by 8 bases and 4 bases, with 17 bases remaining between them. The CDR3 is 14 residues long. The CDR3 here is CASRLPGDLTEAFF. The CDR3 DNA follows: TGTGCCAGCCGCTTGCCAGGAGACCTCACTGAAGCTTTCTTT.

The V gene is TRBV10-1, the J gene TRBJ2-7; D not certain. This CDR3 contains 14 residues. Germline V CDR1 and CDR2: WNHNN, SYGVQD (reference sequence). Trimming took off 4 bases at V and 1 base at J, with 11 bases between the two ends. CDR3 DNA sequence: TGCGCCAGCAGTGCTTCGGTGGGTTCCTACGAGCAGTACTTC. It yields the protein CASSASVGSYEQYF.

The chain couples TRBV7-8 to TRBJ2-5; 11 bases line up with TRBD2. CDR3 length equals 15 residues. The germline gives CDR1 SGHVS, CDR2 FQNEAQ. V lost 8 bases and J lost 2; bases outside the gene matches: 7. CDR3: CASLPGTSGQETQYF. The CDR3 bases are TGTGCCAGCCTCCCTGGGACTAGCGGACAAGAGACCCAGTACTTC.

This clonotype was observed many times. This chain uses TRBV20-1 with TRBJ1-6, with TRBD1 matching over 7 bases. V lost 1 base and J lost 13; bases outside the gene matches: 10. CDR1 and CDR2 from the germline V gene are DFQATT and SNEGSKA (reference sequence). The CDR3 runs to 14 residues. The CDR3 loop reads CSARGGTDDHPLHF. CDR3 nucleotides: TGCAGTGCTAGAGGGGGGACAGACGACCACCCCCTCCACTTT.

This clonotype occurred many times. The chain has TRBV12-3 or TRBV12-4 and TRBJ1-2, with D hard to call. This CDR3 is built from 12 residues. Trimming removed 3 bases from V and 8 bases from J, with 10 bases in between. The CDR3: CASSFSGLGYTF. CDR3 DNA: TGTGCCAGCAGTTTTTCGGGGTTAGGCTACACCTTC.

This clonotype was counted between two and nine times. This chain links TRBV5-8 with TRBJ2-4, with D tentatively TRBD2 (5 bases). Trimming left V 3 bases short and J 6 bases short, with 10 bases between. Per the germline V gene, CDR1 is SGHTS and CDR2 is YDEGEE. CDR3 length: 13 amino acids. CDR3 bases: TGTGCCAGCAGCTCACTAGTCCCAAACATTCAGTACTTC. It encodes CASSSLVPNIQYF.

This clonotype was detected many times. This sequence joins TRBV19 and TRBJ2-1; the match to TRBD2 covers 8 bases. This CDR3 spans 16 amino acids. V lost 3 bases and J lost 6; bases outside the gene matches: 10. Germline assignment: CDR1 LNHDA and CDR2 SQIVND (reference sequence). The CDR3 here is CASSIGGRPLGNEQFF. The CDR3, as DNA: TGTGCCAGTAGTATCGGCGGGAGGCCCTTGGGCAATGAGCAGTTCTTC.

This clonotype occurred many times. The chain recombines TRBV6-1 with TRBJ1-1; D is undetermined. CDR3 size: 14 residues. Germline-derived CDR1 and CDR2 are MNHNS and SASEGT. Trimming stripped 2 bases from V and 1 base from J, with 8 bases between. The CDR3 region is CASSEYGGNTEAFF. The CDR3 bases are TGTGCCAGCAGTGAATATGGAGGGAACACTGAAGCTTTCTTT.